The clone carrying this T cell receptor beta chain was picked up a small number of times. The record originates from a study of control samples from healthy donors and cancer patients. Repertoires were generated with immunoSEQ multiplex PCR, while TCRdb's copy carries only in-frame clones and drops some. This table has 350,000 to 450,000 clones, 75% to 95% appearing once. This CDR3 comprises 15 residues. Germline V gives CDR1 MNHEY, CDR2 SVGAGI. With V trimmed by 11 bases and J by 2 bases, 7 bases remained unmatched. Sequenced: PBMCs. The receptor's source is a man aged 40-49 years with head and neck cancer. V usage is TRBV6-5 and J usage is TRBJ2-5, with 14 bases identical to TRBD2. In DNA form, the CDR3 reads TGTGCCCTCGGACTAGCGGGGGGAACACAAGAGACCCAGTACTTC. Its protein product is CALGLAGGTQETQYF.